This T cell receptor beta chain was recorded in a study of T cell responses to AZD1222 COVID-19 vaccine. General study points: Baseline serostatus was positive in only six AZD1222 recipients. Regions 160-218 and 743-854 dominated among vaccine-associated CD4 TCRs spanning spike. Clonal diversity was possibly underestimated, and the donors were mostly white British, with more females.

As for this clone: Its antigen remains unidentified.

The data were produced by immunoSEQ multiplex PCR, yet TCRdb's version contains in-frame clones alone and is incomplete. The sample has about 53,000 clones, 87% seen once. Trimming pared 1 base from V and 6 bases from J, leaving 7 bases between. This CDR3 has 12 residues. Germline loops: CDR1 KGHSH, CDR2 LQKENI. Second doses were pooled across both intervals (about 4 or about 12 weeks). This TCR was sampled from an adult who received the AZD1222 COVID-19 vaccine. The chain is built from TRBV18 and TRBJ2-7; D call uncertain. The sample was peripheral blood, taken 28 days after the second AZD1222 dose. CDR3 sequence: CASSPRSREQYF. The CDR3 DNA reads TGTGCCAGCTCACCACGTTCCCGCGAGCAGTACTTC.